These 26 T cell receptor beta chains were all obtained from the same sample, sequenced in a study of blood T cells in healthy people across ages. PCR was performed a second time for roughly 7 to 11 cycles using a sample-barcoded 5' primer and a J-beta primer mix. A single record per CDR3 protein comes from TCRdb applying MiXCR to the 5' RACE reads. The repertoire holds some 1.4 million distinct CDR3 sequences, with roughly 40% as singletons. Input material: blood. These receptors all stem from a woman between 18 and 30 years old in good health.

In this sample, this clonotype turned up many times. This chain connects TRBV12-3 or TRBV12-4 to TRBJ2-1, with TRBD2 matching 9 bases. The J call may be in error: the DNA end matches TRBJ2-7 better. This CDR3 has 21 amino acids. CDR3 DNA: TGTGCCAGCAGTTTAGAAGGCAGCCTGTCACTTAGCGGGGGACCCTACAATGAGCAGTACTTC. Its translation is CASSLEGSLSLSGGPYNEQYF.

The rearrangement uses TRBV12-3 or TRBV12-4 and TRBJ2-5; no firm D call. V was clipped by 5 bases and J by 6 bases, with 16 bases between them. The CDR3 spans 14 residues. CDR3: CASSPEGPSKTQYF. The DNA of the CDR3 is TGTGCCAGCAGTCCGGAAGGGCCTTCTAAGACCCAGTACTTC.

This sequence joins TRBV7-9 and TRBJ1-2; no firm D call. V lost 4 bases to trimming and J lost 4 bases, with 7 bases between them. The CDR3 is 12 amino acids. The V gene's germline CDR1 is SEHNR and CDR2 FQNEAQ (reference sequence). The CDR3 nucleotides are TGTGCCAGCAGCTCCCTGAGCTATGGCTACACCTTC. This translates into CASSSLSYGYTF.

This clonotype has a handful of counts. The V call is TRBV5-1, the J call TRBJ2-6, with 8 bases identical to TRBD2. This CDR3 has 17 residues. Trimming cost V 1 base and J 3 bases; bases outside gene matches: 6. Germline V gene sequence: CDR1 SGHRS, CDR2 YFSETQ. CDR3 sequence (DNA): TGCGCCAGCAGCTTGCTCTCCGGGAGGGGTGGGGCCAACGTCCTGACTTTC. It codes for CASSLLSGRGGANVLTF.

The chain combines TRBV27 with TRBJ2-7; 8 bases align to TRBD2. Per the germline V gene, CDR1 is MNHEY and CDR2 is SMNVEV (reference sequence). V gave up 6 bases and J gave up 1 base; unmatched junction bases: 8. This CDR3 has 15 amino acids. This chain's CDR3 is CASRRNSGMSYEQYF. As DNA, the CDR3 is TGTGCCAGCAGACGTAATAGCGGGATGTCCTACGAGCAGTACTTC.

V gene TRBV12-3 or TRBV12-4 combines with J gene TRBJ1-1; D uncertain. V lost 6 bases, J lost 1 base, and 15 bases lay in between. The CDR3 is 15 amino acids. The CDR3 here is CASSPLVAANTEAFF. CDR3 nucleotides: TGTGCCAGCAGCCCCCTTGTAGCGGCGAACACTGAAGCTTTCTTT.

In this sample, this clonotype turned up a few times. This chain joins TRBV6-2 or TRBV6-3 and TRBJ2-3; the match to TRBD2 covers 9 bases. Looked up from germline, CDR1 is MNHEY and CDR2 is SVGEGT. The CDR3 covers 15 residues. V shed 2 bases, J shed 3 bases, and the junction held 3 bases outside the gene matches. CDR3 bases: TGTGCCAGCAGTTACGACACTAGCGGGACAGATACGCAGTATTTT. It codes for CASSYDTSGTDTQYF.

To note about this clonotype: The junction and the germline gene differ at one end; a read error may be behind it. The chain has TRBV6-5 and TRBJ2-5, with 8 bases lining up with TRBD2. This CDR3 comprises 14 residues. CDR1 MNHEY and CDR2 SVGAGI come from the germline V gene. CDR3 residues: CAGSSLGTRKTQYF. CDR3 coding DNA: TGTGCCGGCAGTTCCCTCGGGACTAGAAAGACCCAGTACTTC.

The V gene is TRBV10-3, the J gene TRBJ2-2; D is undetermined. Trimming took off 6 bases at V and 4 bases at J, with 15 bases between the two ends. This CDR3 contains 15 residues. Germline CDR1 reads ENHRY; CDR2 reads SYGVKD. CDR3 DNA sequence: TGTGCCATCAGAGACCAAGGGTCGCGCACCGGGGAGCTGTTTTTT. Protein product: CAIRDQGSRTGELFF.

This rearrangement joins TRBV7-2 to TRBJ2-1, with D perhaps given as TRBD1 or TRBD2 (5 bases each). Germline V gene lookup returns CDR1 SGHTA and CDR2 FQGNSA. V was trimmed by 5 bases and J by 6 bases, leaving 17 bases between them. The CDR3 length is 15 residues. CDR3 region: CASSPMGPTCNEQFF. The CDR3 nucleotides read TGTGCCAGCAGCCCCATGGGACCAACCTGCAATGAGCAGTTCTTC.

The V gene is TRBV20-1, the J gene TRBJ2-2, with 8 bases identical to TRBD2. The CDR3 extends over 14 amino acids. Germline V gives CDR1 DFQATT, CDR2 SNEGSKA (reference sequence). V gave up 3 bases and J gave up 4 bases; unmatched junction bases: 4. The CDR3 reads CSARSGGATGELFF. The CDR3, as DNA: TGCAGTGCTAGGAGCGGGGGCGCCACCGGGGAGCTGTTTTTT.

In this sample, this clonotype turned up many times. J is TRBJ2-7 and V is TRBV7-2; a weak D match, TRBD2 (5 bases). CDR3 size: 13 residues. Germline V gene data show CDR1 as SGHTA and CDR2 as FQGNSA. Between the trimmed V and J ends, which lost 0 bases and 4 bases, there was a span of 7 bases. The CDR3: CASSLAGMYEQYF. The CDR3 region has the DNA TGTGCCAGCAGCTTAGCCGGGATGTACGAGCAGTACTTC. The variable domain in full, with the rest retrieved from reference TRBV7-2 and TRBJ2-7, is GAGVSQSPSNKVTEKGKDVELRCDPISGHTALYWYRQSLGQGLEFLIYFQGNSAPDKSGLPSDRFSAERTGGSVSTLTIQRTQQEDSAVYLCASSLAGMYEQYFGPGTRLTVT.

The chain has TRBV2 and TRBJ2-7; no clear D. V gave up 6 bases and J gave up 4 bases, with 22 bases separating them. The CDR3 has 16 amino acids. Germline CDR1 and CDR2: SNHLY and FYNNEI. The CDR3 reads CASSPRSGRVGYEQYF. CDR3 in DNA: TGTGCCAGCAGCCCCCGATCAGGCAGAGTAGGGTACGAGCAGTACTTC.

This clonotype came up once. This sequence joins TRBV20-1 and TRBJ2-4; tentative D call: TRBD2 (7 bases). TRBJ2-7 explains the end of the DNA better; the J call may be wrong. The CDR3 has 13 residues. From germline, CDR1 is DFQATT and CDR2 SNEGSKA (reference sequence). Here the CDR3 DNA reads TGCAGTGCTAGATGGGCAGGGGAGGGCGAGCAGTACTTC. Amino acids: CSARWAGEGEQYF.

The CDR3 DNA reads as TGTGCCATCAGTGGACGACAGGGAGCTGGGGCCAACGTCCTGACTTTC. Protein product: CAISGRQGAGANVLTF. This chain connects TRBV10-3 to TRBJ2-6; 7 bases are a match to TRBD1. Trimming took 4 bases from V and 2 from J; bases not matched to a gene: 5. Germline values: CDR1 ENHRY, CDR2 SYGVKD. CDR3 length: 16 amino acids.

The chain recombines TRBV11-3 with TRBJ2-1; 8 bases line up with TRBD2. V lost 5 bases and J lost 4; bases outside the gene matches: 10. The CDR3 sequence is 16 residues long. Germline V gene lookup returns CDR1 SGHNT and CDR2 YENEEA. This chain's CDR3 is CASSQRTSPLYNEQFF. CDR3 in DNA: TGTGCCAGCAGCCAAAGGACTAGCCCTCTTTACAATGAGCAGTTCTTC.

The V call is TRBV9, the J call TRBJ2-2; tentatively, D is TRBD2 (5 bases). The V and J ends lost 3 bases and 4 bases respectively, with 10 bases between them. The germline CDR1 and CDR2 sequences are SGDLS and YYNGEE. CDR3 size: 14 residues. CDR3 bases: TGTGCCAGCAGCGCTAGCTACCCCACCGGGGAGCTGTTTTTT. Protein sequence: CASSASYPTGELFF.

This clonotype occurred a few times. The gene calls are TRBV5-1 and TRBJ2-7, with D possibly matching TRBD2 (6 bases). CDR1 and CDR2 from the germline V gene are SGHRS and YFSETQ. V was clipped by 3 bases and J by 1 base, with 14 bases between them. CDR3 length equals 15 residues. The CDR3 nucleotides read TGCGCCAGCAGCTCGCGGGACTTTCCATCCTACGAGCAGTACTTC. This gives the protein CASSSRDFPSYEQYF.

The J gene is TRBJ2-1, the V gene TRBV20-1; TRBD2 matches at 11 bases. Per germline, CDR1 DFQATT and CDR2 SNEGSKA (reference sequence). The CDR3 sequence is 17 residues long. Trimming at V came to 0 bases and at J to 4 bases, leaving 8 bases not matched to a gene. The CDR3 loop reads CSARDHLTSGTYNEQFF. CDR3 nucleotide sequence: TGCAGTGCTAGAGATCATTTGACTAGCGGGACTTACAATGAGCAGTTCTTC.

The chain carries TRBV12-3 or TRBV12-4 and TRBJ2-3, with D uncertain. V was cut by 6 bases and J by 5 bases, with 6 bases left in between. The CDR3 has 11 amino acids. The chain's CDR3 is CASSDQDTQYF. DNA of the CDR3: TGTGCCAGCAGCGACCAAGATACGCAGTATTTT.

To note about this clonotype: The germline gene is not matched at one end of the junction; a read error may be the cause. The chain combines TRBV2 with TRBJ1-2; the D is unclear. The CDR3 has 14 residues. The germline V gene has CDR1 SNHLY and CDR2 FYNNEI. The CDR3 region is CAGSDRRIRYGYTF. The DNA of the CDR3 is TGTGCCGGCAGTGACCGCAGGATCCGCTATGGCTACACCTTC.

CDR3 region: CASSSGPSPGGTEAFF. In DNA, the CDR3 is TGTGCCAGCAGCTCGGGCCCCTCCCCGGGGGGCACTGAAGCTTTCTTT. The chain uses TRBV7-9 and TRBJ1-1, with D possibly being TRBD1 (5 bases). CDR3 size: 16 residues. CDR1 and CDR2 (germline): SEHNR, FQNEAQ (reference sequence). V was clipped by 4 bases and J by 4 bases, with 19 bases between them. Full variable domain (rest looked up from reference TRBV7-9 and TRBJ1-1): DTGVSQNPRHKITKRGQNVTFRCDPISEHNRLYWYRQTLGQGPEFLTYFQNEAQLEKSRLLSDRFSAERPKGSFSTLEIQRTEQGDSAMYLCASSSGPSPGGTEAFFGQGTRLTVV.

This clonotype was counted a few times. J is TRBJ2-7 and V is TRBV9; D remains ambiguous. The CDR3 loop spans 14 amino acids. Germline V gene sequence: CDR1 SGDLS, CDR2 YYNGEE. V was clipped by 0 bases and J by 2 bases, with 9 bases between them. The CDR3 DNA reads TGTGCCAGCAGCGTAGATCTAGGCCCCTACGAGCAGTACTTC. As protein: CASSVDLGPYEQYF.

The gene calls are TRBV5-1 and TRBJ1-4; TRBD1 is a possible D gene (5 bases). The CDR3 has 16 residues. Trimming removed 1 base at V and 0 bases at J, with 10 bases between. The germline V gene encodes CDR1 SGHRS and CDR2 YFSETQ. CDR3 nucleotides: TGCGCCAGCAGCTTGTCAGGGTGGGCAACTAATGAAAAACTGTTTTTT. It codes for CASSLSGWATNEKLFF.

This chain connects TRBV20-1 to TRBJ2-7; 8 bases map to TRBD1. Trimming cost V 1 base and J 2 bases; bases outside gene matches: 10. The CDR3 length is 16 residues. CDR1 and CDR2 from the germline V gene are DFQATT and SNEGSKA (reference sequence). Written as DNA, the CDR3 is TGCAGTGCTAGAGTCCCCGAGGACAGGGTCCCCTACGAGCAGTACTTC. Residues: CSARVPEDRVPYEQYF.

The chain carries TRBV7-2 and TRBJ2-3; 9 bases fit TRBD2. Per germline, CDR1 SGHTA and CDR2 FQGNSA. V shed 6 bases, J shed 1 base, and the junction held 5 bases outside the gene matches. This CDR3 comprises 15 residues. For the CDR3, the DNA is TGTGCCAGCAGTTCCCTAGCGGGGCGCACAGATACGCAGTATTTT. Protein product: CASSSLAGRTDTQYF.